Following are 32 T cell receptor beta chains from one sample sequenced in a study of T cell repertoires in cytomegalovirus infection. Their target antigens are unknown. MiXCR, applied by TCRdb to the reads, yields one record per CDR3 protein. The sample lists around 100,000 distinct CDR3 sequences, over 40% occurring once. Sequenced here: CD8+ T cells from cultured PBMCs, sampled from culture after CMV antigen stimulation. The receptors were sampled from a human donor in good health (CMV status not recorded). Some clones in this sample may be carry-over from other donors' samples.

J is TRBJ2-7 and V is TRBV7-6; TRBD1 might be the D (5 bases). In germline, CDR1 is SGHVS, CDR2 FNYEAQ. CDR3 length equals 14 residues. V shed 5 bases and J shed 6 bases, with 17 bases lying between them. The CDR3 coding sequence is TGTGCCAGCAGCCTATTGCAGGGTTCCCGCGAGCAGTACTTC. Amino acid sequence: CASSLLQGSREQYF.

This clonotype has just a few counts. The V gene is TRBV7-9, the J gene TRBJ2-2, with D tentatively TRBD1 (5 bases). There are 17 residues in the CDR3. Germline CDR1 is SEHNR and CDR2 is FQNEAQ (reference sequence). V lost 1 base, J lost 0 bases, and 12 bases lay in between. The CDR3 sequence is CASSLVPTDANTGELFF. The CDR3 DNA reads TGTGCCAGCAGCTTAGTACCGACAGACGCGAACACCGGGGAGCTGTTTTTT.

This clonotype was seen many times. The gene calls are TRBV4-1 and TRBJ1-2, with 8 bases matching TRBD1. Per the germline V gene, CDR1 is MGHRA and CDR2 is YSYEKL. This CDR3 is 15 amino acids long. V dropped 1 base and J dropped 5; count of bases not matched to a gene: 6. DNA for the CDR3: TGCGCCAGCAGCCAAGTGGAGACAGGGGATTATGGCTACACCTTC. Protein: CASSQVETGDYGYTF.

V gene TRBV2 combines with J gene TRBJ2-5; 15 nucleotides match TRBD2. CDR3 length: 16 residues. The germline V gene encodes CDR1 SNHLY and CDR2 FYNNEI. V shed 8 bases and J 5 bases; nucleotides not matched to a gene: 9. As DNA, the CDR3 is TGTGCCAGCCAAAGGGGACTAGCGGGGGGCCTTGAGACCCAGTACTTC. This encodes CASQRGLAGGLETQYF.

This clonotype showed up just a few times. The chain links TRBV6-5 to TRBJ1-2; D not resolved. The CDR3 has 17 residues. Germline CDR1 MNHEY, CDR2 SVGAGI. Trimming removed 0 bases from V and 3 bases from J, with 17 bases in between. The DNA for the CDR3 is TGTGCCAGCAGTTACTCTACGGAGGGCCAAGGGCACTATGGCTACACCTTC. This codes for CASSYSTEGQGHYGYTF.

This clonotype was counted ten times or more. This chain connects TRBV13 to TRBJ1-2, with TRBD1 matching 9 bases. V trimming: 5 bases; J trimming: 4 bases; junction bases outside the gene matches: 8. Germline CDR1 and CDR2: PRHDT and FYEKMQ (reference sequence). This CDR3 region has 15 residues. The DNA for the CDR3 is TGTGCCAGCAGCCCAAGACAGGGGGATGTCTATGGCTACACCTTC. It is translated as CASSPRQGDVYGYTF.

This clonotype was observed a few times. CDR3 sequence: CASSPPVISGNTDTQYF. The CDR3 DNA sequence: TGTGCCAGCAGCCCACCTGTGATTAGCGGGAACACAGATACGCAGTATTTT. This rearrangement joins TRBV7-9 to TRBJ2-3; TRBD2 agrees at 8 bases. The CDR3 consists of 17 residues. The germline V gene has CDR1 SEHNR and CDR2 FQNEAQ (reference sequence). With V trimmed by 5 bases and J by 2 bases, 12 bases remained unmatched.

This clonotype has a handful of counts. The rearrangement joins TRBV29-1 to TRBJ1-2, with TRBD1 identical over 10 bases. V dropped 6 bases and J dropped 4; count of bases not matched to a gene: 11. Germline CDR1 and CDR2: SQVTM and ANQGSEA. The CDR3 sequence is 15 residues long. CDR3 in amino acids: CSVPDLGTGAYGYTF. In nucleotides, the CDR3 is TGCAGCGTCCCAGACCTGGGGACAGGGGCCTATGGCTACACCTTC.

The CDR3 region has the DNA TGCGCCAGCAGCCAAGGACCGGACAGGGGGCTTGGATCACCCCTCCACTTT. It is translated as CASSQGPDRGLGSPLHF. The rearrangement joins TRBV4-1 to TRBJ1-6; TRBD1 aligns across 11 bases. The trim removed 1 base at V and 10 bases at J, leaving 9 bases unmatched. Germline CDR1 and CDR2: MGHRA and YSYEKL. The CDR3 is 17 residues long.

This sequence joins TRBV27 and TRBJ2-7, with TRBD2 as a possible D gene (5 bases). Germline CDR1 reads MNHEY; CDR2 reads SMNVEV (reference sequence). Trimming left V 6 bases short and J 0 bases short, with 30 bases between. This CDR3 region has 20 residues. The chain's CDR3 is CASSYRHGGGLPPNSYEQYF. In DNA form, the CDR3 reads TGTGCCAGCAGCTACCGGCATGGAGGCGGTTTACCTCCTAACTCCTACGAGCAGTACTTC.

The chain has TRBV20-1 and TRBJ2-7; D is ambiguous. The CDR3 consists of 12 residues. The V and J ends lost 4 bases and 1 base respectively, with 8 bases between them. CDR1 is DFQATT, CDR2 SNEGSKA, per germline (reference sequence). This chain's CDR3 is CSANRQSYEQYF. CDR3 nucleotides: TGCAGTGCTAATCGGCAATCCTACGAGCAGTACTTC.

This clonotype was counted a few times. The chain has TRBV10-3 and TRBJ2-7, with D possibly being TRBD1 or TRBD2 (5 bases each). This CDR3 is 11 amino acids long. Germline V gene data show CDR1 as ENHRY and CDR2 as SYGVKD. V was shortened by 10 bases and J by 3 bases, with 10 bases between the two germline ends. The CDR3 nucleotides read TGTGCCAACGGGGACGGCTACGAGCAGTACTTC. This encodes CANGDGYEQYF.

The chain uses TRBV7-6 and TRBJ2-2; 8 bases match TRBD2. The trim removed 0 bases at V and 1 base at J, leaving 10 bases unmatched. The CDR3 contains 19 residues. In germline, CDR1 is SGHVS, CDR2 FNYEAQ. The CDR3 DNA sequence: TGTGCCAGCAGCTTAGCGGCACTAAGCGGGGGCCGGAACACCGGGGAGCTGTTTTTT. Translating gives CASSLAALSGGRNTGELFF.

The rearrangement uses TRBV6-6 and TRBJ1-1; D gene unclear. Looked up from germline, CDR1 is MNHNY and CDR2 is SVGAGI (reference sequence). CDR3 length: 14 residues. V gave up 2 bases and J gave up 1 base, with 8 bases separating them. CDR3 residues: CASSYVRKNTEAFF. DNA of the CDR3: TGTGCCAGCAGTTACGTCAGGAAGAACACTGAAGCTTTCTTT.

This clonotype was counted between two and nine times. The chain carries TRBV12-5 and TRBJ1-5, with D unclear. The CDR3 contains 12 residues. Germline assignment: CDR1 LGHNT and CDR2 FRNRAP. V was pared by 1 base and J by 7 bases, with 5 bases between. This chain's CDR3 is CASGLGGQPQHF. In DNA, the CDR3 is TGTGCTAGTGGTTTGGGGGGACAGCCCCAGCATTTT.

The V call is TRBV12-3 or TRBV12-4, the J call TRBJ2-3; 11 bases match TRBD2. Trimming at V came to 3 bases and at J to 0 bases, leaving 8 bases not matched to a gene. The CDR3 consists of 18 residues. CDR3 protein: CASSFFLTSGTSTDTQYF. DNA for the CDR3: TGTGCCAGCAGTTTTTTTTTGACTAGCGGGACTAGCACAGATACGCAGTATTTT.

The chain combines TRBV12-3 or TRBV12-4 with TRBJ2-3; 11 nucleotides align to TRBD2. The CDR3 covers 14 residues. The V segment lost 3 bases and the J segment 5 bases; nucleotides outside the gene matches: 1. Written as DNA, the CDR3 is TGTGCCAGCAGTTTCGGGACTAGCGGAGATACGCAGTATTTT. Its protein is CASSFGTSGDTQYF.

CDR3 DNA sequence: TGCGCCAGCAGTCAATCGGACAGAAACAATGAGCAGTTCTTC. Translation gives CASSQSDRNNEQFF. The rearrangement joins TRBV23-1 to TRBJ2-1; a possible D gene is TRBD1 (6 bases). TRBV23-1 is an open reading frame whose function is uncertain. Trimming pared 0 bases from V and 5 bases from J, leaving 8 bases between. CDR3 length: 14 residues.

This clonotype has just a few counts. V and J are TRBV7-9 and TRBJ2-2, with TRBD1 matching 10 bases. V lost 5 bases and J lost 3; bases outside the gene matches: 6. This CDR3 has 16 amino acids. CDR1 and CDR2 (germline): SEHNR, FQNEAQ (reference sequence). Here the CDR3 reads CASSPRQGAHTGELFF. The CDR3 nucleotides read TGTGCCAGCAGCCCCCGACAGGGGGCGCACACCGGGGAGCTGTTTTTT.

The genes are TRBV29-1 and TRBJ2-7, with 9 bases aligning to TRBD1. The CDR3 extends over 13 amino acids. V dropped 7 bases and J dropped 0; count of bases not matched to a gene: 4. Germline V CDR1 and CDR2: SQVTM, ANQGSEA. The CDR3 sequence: CSARTGDSYEQYF. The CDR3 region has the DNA TGCAGCGCTCGGACAGGGGACTCCTACGAGCAGTACTTC.

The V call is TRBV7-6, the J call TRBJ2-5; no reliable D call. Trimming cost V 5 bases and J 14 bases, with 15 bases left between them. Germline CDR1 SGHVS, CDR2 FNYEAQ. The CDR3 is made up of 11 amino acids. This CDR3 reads CASSNQEIQYF. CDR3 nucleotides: TGTGCCAGCAGCAACCAAGAGATCCAATACTTC.

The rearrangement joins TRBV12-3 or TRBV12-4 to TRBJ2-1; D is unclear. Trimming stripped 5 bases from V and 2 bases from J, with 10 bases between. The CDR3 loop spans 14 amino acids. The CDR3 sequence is CASSVTNTYNEQFF. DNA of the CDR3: TGTGCCAGCAGTGTGACAAATACCTACAATGAGCAGTTCTTC.

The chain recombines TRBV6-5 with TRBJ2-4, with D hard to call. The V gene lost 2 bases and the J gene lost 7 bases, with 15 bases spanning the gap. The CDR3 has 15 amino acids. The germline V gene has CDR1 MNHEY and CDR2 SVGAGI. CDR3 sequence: CASSYNLGRWNIQYF. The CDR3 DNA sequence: TGTGCCAGCAGTTACAATTTAGGCAGATGGAACATTCAGTACTTC.

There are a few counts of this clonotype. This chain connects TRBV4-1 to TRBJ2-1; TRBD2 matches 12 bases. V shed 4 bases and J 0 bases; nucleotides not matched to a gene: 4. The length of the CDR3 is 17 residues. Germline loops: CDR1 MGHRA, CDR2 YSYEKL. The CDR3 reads CASSPTSGGPSYNEQFF. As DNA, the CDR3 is TGCGCCAGCAGCCCGACTAGCGGGGGACCCTCCTACAATGAGCAGTTCTTC.

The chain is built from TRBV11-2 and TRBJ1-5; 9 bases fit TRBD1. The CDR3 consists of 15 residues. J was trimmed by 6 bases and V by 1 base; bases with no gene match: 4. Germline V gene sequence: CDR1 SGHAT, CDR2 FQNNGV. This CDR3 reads CASSLAGQGSQPQHF. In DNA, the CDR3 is TGTGCCAGCAGCTTAGCGGGACAGGGAAGTCAGCCCCAGCATTTT.

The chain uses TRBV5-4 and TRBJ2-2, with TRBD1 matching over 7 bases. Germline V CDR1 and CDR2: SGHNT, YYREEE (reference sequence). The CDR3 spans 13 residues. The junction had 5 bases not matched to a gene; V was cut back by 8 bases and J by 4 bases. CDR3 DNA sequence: TGTGCCAGTCAGGACAGGATCACCGGGGAGCTGTTTTTT. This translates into CASQDRITGELFF.

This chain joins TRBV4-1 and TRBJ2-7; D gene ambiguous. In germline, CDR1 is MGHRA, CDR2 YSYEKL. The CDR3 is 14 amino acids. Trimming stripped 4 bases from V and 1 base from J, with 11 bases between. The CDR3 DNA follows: TGCGCCAGCAGCCGAGAACCCCGATCCTACGAGCAGTACTTC. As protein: CASSREPRSYEQYF.

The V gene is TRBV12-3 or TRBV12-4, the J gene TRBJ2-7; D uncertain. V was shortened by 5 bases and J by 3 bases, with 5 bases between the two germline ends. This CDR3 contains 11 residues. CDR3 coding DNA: TGTGCCAGCAGTAAGGGCTACGAGCAGTACTTC. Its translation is CASSKGYEQYF.

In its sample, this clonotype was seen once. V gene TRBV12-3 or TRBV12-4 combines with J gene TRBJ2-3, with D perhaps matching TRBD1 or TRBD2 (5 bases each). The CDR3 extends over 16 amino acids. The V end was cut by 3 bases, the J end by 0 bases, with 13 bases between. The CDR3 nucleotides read TGTGCCAGCAGTTTTGGGGGTATGCCTAGCACAGATACGCAGTATTTT. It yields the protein CASSFGGMPSTDTQYF.

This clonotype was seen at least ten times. The CDR3 nucleotides read TGTGCCAGCAGTGAAGGGACACCCCCGTACAAGCAGTACTTC. Amino acids: CASSEGTPPYKQYF. This chain joins TRBV6-1 and TRBJ2-7; D may be TRBD1 (5 bases). The CDR3 covers 14 residues. V gave up 1 base and J gave up 8 bases, with 15 bases separating them. In germline, CDR1 is MNHNS, CDR2 SASEGT.

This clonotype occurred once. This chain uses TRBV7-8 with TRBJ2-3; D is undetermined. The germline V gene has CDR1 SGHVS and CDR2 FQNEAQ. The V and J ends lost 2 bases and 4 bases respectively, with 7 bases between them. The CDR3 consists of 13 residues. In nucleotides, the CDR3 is TGTGCCAGCAGCTTAATCTCCCCAGATACGCAGTATTTT. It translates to CASSLISPDTQYF.

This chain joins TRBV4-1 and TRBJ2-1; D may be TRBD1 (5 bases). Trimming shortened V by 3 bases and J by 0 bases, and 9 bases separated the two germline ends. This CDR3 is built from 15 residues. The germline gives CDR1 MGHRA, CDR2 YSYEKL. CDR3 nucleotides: TGCGCCAGCAGCCAGGACACCTACTCCTACAATGAGCAGTTCTTC. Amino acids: CASSQDTYSYNEQFF.